One and the same sample provided the 27 T cell receptor beta chains below, sequenced in a study of identical twins. TCRdb reprocessed the 5' RACE reads with MiXCR, giving one entry per CDR3 protein. Among 1.5 million to 2 million distinct CDR3 sequences listed, 25% to 35% were seen once. Sequencing was done on a sample of cord blood. These receptors were collected from a newborn girl in good health.

The V gene is TRBV5-4, the J gene TRBJ2-3, with 7 nucleotides matching TRBD1. Trimming at V came to 2 bases and at J to 2 bases, leaving 11 bases not matched to a gene. Germline CDR1 SGHNT, CDR2 YYREEE (reference sequence). This CDR3 contains 17 residues. CDR3 DNA: TGTGCCAGCAGCTTCGCCAGGGGGAGTGTGGACACAGATACGCAGTATTTT. Residues: CASSFARGSVDTDTQYF.

Only a few counts were recorded for this clonotype. The chain employs TRBV20-1 and TRBJ1-1; D perhaps matches TRBD1 (5 bases). Trimming removed 0 bases at V and 1 base at J, with 6 bases between. Germline loops: CDR1 DFQATT, CDR2 SNEGSKA (reference sequence). The CDR3 sequence is 13 residues long. The CDR3 nucleotides are TGCAGTGCTAGAGATGGACAGAACACTGAAGCTTTCTTT. This gives the protein CSARDGQNTEAFF.

As for this clonotype: The junction does not match germline at one end; this may be a read error. CDR3 coding DNA: TGTGCCATCAGTGGCTACAGCTCCCACAATGAGCAGTTCTTC. This sequence encodes CAISGYSSHNEQFF. The rearrangement joins TRBV10-3 to TRBJ2-1, with D uncertain. Germline V CDR1 and CDR2: ENHRY, SYGVKD. This CDR3 spans 14 amino acids.

J is TRBJ1-5 and V is TRBV20-1, with 7 bases lining up with TRBD1. Per germline, CDR1 DFQATT and CDR2 SNEGSKA (reference sequence). This CDR3 has 16 residues. The junction had 14 bases not matched to a gene; V was cut back by 2 bases and J by 7 bases. CDR3: CSARPWDSTGNQPQHF. DNA for the CDR3: TGCAGTGCTAGACCATGGGACTCGACAGGGAACCAGCCCCAGCATTTT.

The chain links TRBV5-1 to TRBJ1-1; D perhaps matches TRBD1 (5 bases). The ends were cut back, 1 base at V and 1 base at J, with 14 bases in the middle. The germline CDR1 and CDR2 sequences are SGHRS and YFSETQ. The CDR3 consists of 16 residues. CDR3 loop: CASSLTQQVRNTEAFF. CDR3 nucleotides: TGCGCCAGCAGCTTGACCCAACAGGTGAGGAACACTGAAGCTTTCTTT.

This chain links TRBV6-1 with TRBJ2-4; unclear D gene. The CDR3 spans 14 residues. The germline V and J ends were trimmed by 5 bases and 0 bases, with 8 bases remaining between them. The germline V gene has CDR1 MNHNS and CDR2 SASEGT. The CDR3 here is CASSNQLAKNIQYF. CDR3 DNA: TGTGCCAGCAGTAACCAGTTAGCCAAAAACATTCAGTACTTC.

This clonotype occurred a few times. The chain has TRBV10-3 and TRBJ2-3; 7 nucleotides line up with TRBD2. Germline V gene lookup returns CDR1 ENHRY and CDR2 SYGVKD. The CDR3 has 20 amino acids. Unmatched junction bases numbered 16, after V lost 0 bases and J lost 1 base. CDR3 nucleotide sequence: TGTGCCATCAGTGAGTCAGGGAGGGCTAGCGGCTTCCAAGGCACAGATACGCAGTATTTT. Translation gives CAISESGRASGFQGTDTQYF.

The DNA of the CDR3 is TGTGCCAGCAGCCAAGCGTCCCTGGGGTACGAGCAGTACTTC. Translating it yields CASSQASLGYEQYF. The rearrangement joins TRBV4-2 to TRBJ2-7; D is unresolved. Deletions cut 1 base from V and 4 bases from J, with 11 bases between. CDR1 and CDR2 (germline): LGHNA, YNFKEQ. The CDR3 consists of 14 residues.

This clonotype turned up a few times. V usage is TRBV28 and J usage is TRBJ1-2, with 7 bases fitting TRBD1. CDR1 and CDR2 from the germline V gene are MDHEN and SYDVKM. The length of the CDR3 is 15 residues. V gave up 2 bases and J gave up 4 bases; unmatched junction bases: 7. The CDR3 coding sequence is TGTGCCAGCAGTTTACAGCCGACAGGGCTCTATGGCTACACCTTC. This translates into CASSLQPTGLYGYTF.

This clonotype was recorded a few times. This chain connects TRBV20-1 to TRBJ2-3; D may be TRBD2 (5 bases). V shed 2 bases and J shed 0 bases, with 18 bases lying between them. This CDR3 contains 17 residues. The germline V gene has CDR1 DFQATT and CDR2 SNEGSKA (reference sequence). CDR3 in DNA: TGCAGTGCTAGAACTAGACCCATCTTCCCTAGCACAGATACGCAGTATTTT. It encodes CSARTRPIFPSTDTQYF.

This clonotype was seen just once. The genes are TRBV7-9 and TRBJ2-2; no definite D call. CDR1 SEHNR and CDR2 FQNEAQ come from the germline V gene (reference sequence). This CDR3 region has 17 residues. The V end was cut by 0 bases, the J end by 3 bases, with 14 bases between. This chain's CDR3 is CASSLALLLRDTGELFF. The CDR3 DNA reads TGTGCCAGCAGCTTAGCGTTGTTGCTTAGGGACACCGGGGAGCTGTTTTTT.

This clonotype was observed many times. The chain is built from TRBV9 and TRBJ2-1; 12 nucleotides match TRBD2. The CDR3 loop spans 15 amino acids. Losses at the gene ends were 5 bases for V and 5 bases for J; bases not matched to a gene: 5. Germline lookup yields CDR1 SGDLS and CDR2 YYNGEE. This CDR3 reads CASSRTSGRNNEQFF. CDR3 coding DNA: TGTGCCAGCAGTCGAACTAGCGGGAGGAACAATGAGCAGTTCTTC.

This clonotype occurred a few times. V usage is TRBV2 and J usage is TRBJ2-3; TRBD2 matches at 9 bases. There are 18 residues in the CDR3. Germline V gene lookup returns CDR1 SNHLY and CDR2 FYNNEI. Losses at the gene ends were 3 bases for V and 3 bases for J; bases not matched to a gene: 13. CDR3 sequence (DNA): TGTGCCAGCAGTGATTCCGCGGGGGGGGTAGCGGAGACAGATACGCAGTATTTT. Translated: CASSDSAGGVAETDTQYF. Full variable domain (rest looked up from reference TRBV2 and TRBJ2-3): EPEVTQTPSHQVTQMGQEVILRCVPISNHLYFYWYRQILGQKVEFLVSFYNNEISEKSEIFDDQFSVERPDGSNFTLKIRSTKLEDSAMYFCASSDSAGGVAETDTQYFGPGTRLTVL.

The count of this clonotype is one. At one end, the junction sequence differs from germline, possibly due to a read error. The chain recombines TRBV4-1 with TRBJ2-3; D is unclear. The CDR3 is 12 amino acids. Germline V lookup: CDR1 MGHRA, CDR2 YSYEKL. This CDR3 reads CASSQRTDTHYF. The CDR3 DNA is TGCGCCAGCAGCCAACGCACAGATACGCACTATTTT.

This clonotype was counted only a few times. The rearrangement uses TRBV7-2 and TRBJ2-7, with 8 positions matching TRBD2. V shed 7 bases, J shed 7 bases, and the junction held 21 bases outside the gene matches. The CDR3 has 17 amino acids. Germline CDR1 SGHTA, CDR2 FQGNSA. This CDR3 reads CASILYGGLGTRGEQYF. Written as DNA, the CDR3 is TGTGCCAGCATCCTCTATGGAGGGCTAGGGACTAGGGGGGAGCAGTACTTC. Variable domain in full (rest from reference TRBV7-2 and TRBJ2-7): GAGVSQSPSNKVTEKGKDVELRCDPISGHTALYWYRQSLGQGLEFLIYFQGNSAPDKSGLPSDRFSAERTGGSVSTLTIQRTQQEDSAVYLCASILYGGLGTRGEQYFGPGTRLTVT.

This clonotype was observed a few times. The rearrangement links TRBV20-1 to TRBJ2-5, with D perhaps TRBD1 (5 bases). The CDR3 has 16 amino acids. The ends were cut back, 6 bases at V and 2 bases at J, with 22 bases in the middle. Germline CDR1 and CDR2: DFQATT and SNEGSKA (reference sequence). The chain's CDR3 is CSATRQLSPAQETQYF. In DNA form, the CDR3 reads TGCAGTGCCACCAGACAGTTAAGTCCCGCACAAGAGACCCAGTACTTC.

The rearrangement links TRBV27 to TRBJ1-1; D may be TRBD1 (6 bases). The V gene's germline CDR1 is MNHEY and CDR2 SMNVEV (reference sequence). Trimming removed 3 bases at V and 7 bases at J, with 12 bases between. This CDR3 has 13 amino acids. The CDR3 loop is CASSFRGGLEAFF. The CDR3 DNA sequence: TGTGCCAGCAGTTTCCGGGGGGGCCTTGAAGCTTTCTTT.

This chain links TRBV3-1 with TRBJ1-2; 9 bases align to TRBD1. Germline V gene sequence: CDR1 LGHDT, CDR2 YNNKEL (reference sequence). V lost 1 base to trimming and J lost 4 bases; unmatched junction nucleotides: 4. This CDR3 spans 15 amino acids. DNA of the CDR3: TGTGCCAGCAGCCAAGGTGGGGGACAGGGCTATGGCTACACCTTC. This sequence encodes CASSQGGGQGYGYTF. Using reference TRBV3-1 and TRBJ1-2 for the parts outside the CDR3, the full variable domain is DTAVSQTPKYLVTQMGNDKSIKCEQNLGHDTMYWYKQDSKKFLKIMFSYNNKELIINETVPNRFSPKSPDKAHLNLHINSLELGDSAVYFCASSQGGGQGYGYTFGSGTRLTVV.

The chain recombines TRBV10-3 with TRBJ1-2, with 7 bases lining up with TRBD1. The CDR3 length is 14 residues. Germline V lookup: CDR1 ENHRY, CDR2 SYGVKD. J gave up 6 bases and V 6 bases, and 10 bases lay outside the gene matches. CDR3 protein: CAISVQGGKDGYTF. The DNA of the CDR3 is TGTGCCATCAGCGTTCAGGGGGGAAAGGATGGCTACACCTTC.

The chain recombines TRBV2 with TRBJ2-5; unclear D gene. Per the germline V gene, CDR1 is SNHLY and CDR2 is FYNNEI. The V end lost 6 bases, the J end lost 3 bases, and 11 bases lay between the germline ends. The CDR3 consists of 13 residues. The CDR3 DNA reads as TGTGCCAGCAGAAAACCCCCTAAAGAGACCCAGTACTTC. Translating gives CASRKPPKETQYF. Looking up the rest from reference TRBV2 and TRBJ2-5 gives the full variable domain: EPEVTQTPSHQVTQMGQEVILRCVPISNHLYFYWYRQILGQKVEFLVSFYNNEISEKSEIFDDQFSVERPDGSNFTLKIRSTKLEDSAMYFCASRKPPKETQYFGPGTRLLVL.

In its sample, this clonotype was seen a few times. J is TRBJ2-3 and V is TRBV4-1; the D gene is possibly TRBD2 (6 bases). From germline, CDR1 is MGHRA and CDR2 YSYEKL. Trimming pared 3 bases from V and 6 bases from J, leaving 16 bases between. The CDR3 covers 15 residues. The DNA of the CDR3 is TGCGCCAGCAGCCAGAGAGGGCTAGCGTCCGATACGCAGTATTTT. This translates into CASSQRGLASDTQYF.

V is TRBV27 and J is TRBJ1-1, with 9 positions matching TRBD1. In germline, CDR1 is MNHEY, CDR2 SMNVEV (reference sequence). The CDR3 runs 15 residues. V was pared by 3 bases and J by 6 bases, with 8 bases of the junction left unmatched. The CDR3 DNA sequence: TGTGCCAGCAGTTTCTCCGGGACAGGGAAACCTGAAGCTTTCTTT. It yields the protein CASSFSGTGKPEAFF.

This clonotype was counted at least ten times. V is TRBV5-1 and J is TRBJ2-7, with unresolved D. Germline values: CDR1 SGHRS, CDR2 YFSETQ. V lost 3 bases and J 7 bases, leaving 14 bases between the germline ends. The CDR3 is made up of 13 amino acids. The CDR3 loop is CASSWTPESEQYF. In DNA, the CDR3 is TGCGCCAGCAGCTGGACCCCGGAATCAGAGCAGTACTTC.

This clonotype was seen a few times. The chain couples TRBV5-1 to TRBJ1-2, with 8 bases aligning to TRBD1. The CDR3 has 16 residues. V lost 0 bases to trimming and J lost 1 base; unmatched junction nucleotides: 5. Germline loops: CDR1 SGHRS, CDR2 YFSETQ. The chain's CDR3 is CASSLGPGGLNYGYTF. The CDR3 nucleotides read TGCGCCAGCAGCTTGGGGCCAGGGGGCCTTAACTATGGCTACACCTTC.

This clonotype was recorded a few times. The chain recombines TRBV5-8 with TRBJ2-4; TRBD2 might be the D (5 bases). The CDR3 spans 12 residues. V lost 7 bases to trimming and J lost 7 bases, with 12 bases between them. Germline assignment: CDR1 SGHTS and CDR2 YDEGEE. The CDR3 is CASARRTNIQYF. The CDR3 region has the DNA TGTGCCAGCGCCCGACGGACTAACATTCAGTACTTC.

This clonotype was observed a few times. This chain links TRBV13 with TRBJ2-1, with D unresolved. The V gene lost 5 bases and the J gene lost 0 bases, with 8 bases spanning the gap. Per germline, CDR1 PRHDT and CDR2 FYEKMQ (reference sequence). The CDR3 totals 14 residues. CDR3 sequence: CASSVDASYNEQFF. The CDR3 nucleotides read TGTGCCAGCAGCGTGGACGCCTCCTACAATGAGCAGTTCTTC.

This clonotype was counted only a few times. V usage is TRBV4-1 and J usage is TRBJ2-7, with 7 bases lining up with TRBD1. CDR3 size: 14 residues. Germline V gene lookup returns CDR1 MGHRA and CDR2 YSYEKL. The V segment lost 4 bases and the J segment 2 bases; nucleotides outside the gene matches: 5. CDR3 protein: CASSPTGFTYEQYF. CDR3 nucleotide sequence: TGCGCCAGCAGCCCGACAGGGTTTACCTACGAGCAGTACTTC.